The 30 T cell receptor beta chains below were found in one sample sequenced in a study of blood T cells in healthy people across ages (dated by TCRdb to between 2015 and 2016). The method was 5' RACE. Sequencing used an Illumina HiSeq 2500. A second PCR of 7 to 11 cycles was run with a J-beta primer mix and a sample-barcoded 5' primer. Through fastp at Q25 and MiXCR, TCRdb rebuilt clones from the public reads, retaining in-frame beta chains. Each CDR3 protein appears once, grouped with its most common genes and DNA. The sample table shows 600,000 to 800,000 distinct CDR3 sequences, and roughly 20% are seen once. 3% to 4% of the sample goes to the ten largest clones. The sequencing input was blood. The receptors stem from a man aged 70 or older in good health.

The rearrangement links TRBV5-1 to TRBJ2-2; D not certain. Trimming cost V 3 bases and J 7 bases, with 13 bases left between them. The CDR3 covers 14 residues. Germline assignment: CDR1 SGHRS and CDR2 YFSETQ. The CDR3 loop reads CASSSGSLDGELFF. The DNA for the CDR3 is TGCGCCAGCAGCTCCGGGTCCCTCGACGGGGAGCTGTTTTTT.

This clonotype has a handful of counts. The genes are TRBV28 and TRBJ2-1; D may correspond to TRBD1 or TRBD2 (5 bases each). The germline V gene has CDR1 MDHEN and CDR2 SYDVKM. The V end lost 5 bases, the J end lost 5 bases, and 16 bases lay between the germline ends. This CDR3 comprises 15 residues. CDR3: CASSPTPGPNNEQFF. The CDR3, as DNA: TGTGCCAGCAGTCCAACCCCGGGACCCAACAATGAGCAGTTCTTC.

A few counts support this clonotype. The J gene is TRBJ2-5, the V gene TRBV25-1, with no clear D. Germline V gives CDR1 MGHDK, CDR2 SYGVNS. Trimming removed 1 base from V and 1 base from J, with 10 bases in between. This CDR3 is 15 amino acids long. The CDR3, as DNA: TGTGCCAGCAGTGAATTTCGGGCGCTCCAAGAGACCCAGTACTTC. This sequence encodes CASSEFRALQETQYF.

This clonotype was seen more than once but under ten times. As DNA, the CDR3 is TGTGCCAGCAGAAGGTCCCCCCCCGGGACCTACGAGCAGTACTTC. Protein sequence: CASRRSPPGTYEQYF. V usage is TRBV6-5 and J usage is TRBJ2-5, with a possible D match to TRBD2 (5 bases). The assigned J gene may be wrong: the sequence end matches TRBJ2-7 better. CDR1 is MNHEY and CDR2 is SVGAGI in the germline V gene. This CDR3 contains 15 residues.

This clonotype was detected only once. The junction shows a germline mismatch at one end, possibly a read error. The V call is TRBV5-5, the J call TRBJ2-5; TRBD1 or TRBD2 may be the D gene (5 bases each). The CDR3 contains 14 residues. CDR1 is SGHKS, CDR2 YYEKEE, per germline (reference sequence). CDR3 residues: CVSSPGGGRETQYF. The CDR3 DNA reads as TGTGTCAGCAGCCCTGGGGGTGGGCGCGAGACCCAGTACTTC.

V is TRBV20-1 and J is TRBJ2-1; D is perhaps TRBD2 (5 bases). From germline, CDR1 is DFQATT and CDR2 SNEGSKA (reference sequence). The CDR3 runs 13 residues. V lost 3 bases and J lost 6, with 12 bases in between. CDR3 nucleotide sequence: TGCAGTGCTAGCCTAGCCCATGGCAATGAGCAGTTCTTC. As protein: CSASLAHGNEQFF.

This clonotype came up many times. V gene TRBV28 combines with J gene TRBJ2-1; 9 nucleotides match TRBD2. This CDR3 comprises 16 residues. Losses at the gene ends were 6 bases for V and 4 bases for J; bases not matched to a gene: 10. Per the germline V gene, CDR1 is MDHEN and CDR2 is SYDVKM. Here the CDR3 DNA reads TGTGCCAGCAGCTTAGCCGGTAGCGGGGGATACAATGAGCAGTTCTTC. Protein: CASSLAGSGGYNEQFF.

CDR3 nucleotides: TGTGCCACCAAGACAGACTACGAGCAGTACTTC. It encodes CATKTDYEQYF. The V and J genes are TRBV6-1 and TRBJ2-7, with a weak D call TRBD1 (5 bases). The germline V and J ends were trimmed by 10 bases and 3 bases, with 10 bases remaining between them. CDR1 and CDR2 (germline): MNHNS, SASEGT. The length of the CDR3 is 11 residues.

This clonotype was detected many times. The V call is TRBV5-1, the J call TRBJ2-7; D not certain. In germline, CDR1 is SGHRS, CDR2 YFSETQ. This CDR3 spans 14 amino acids. V lost 0 bases and J lost 0, with 7 bases in between. CDR3 sequence (DNA): TGCGCCAGCAGCTTGGACGTCCTCTCCTACGAGCAGTACTTC. It specifies CASSLDVLSYEQYF.

The chain recombines TRBV4-2 with TRBJ1-1; 12 bases match TRBD1. CDR1 is LGHNA, CDR2 YNFKEQ, per germline. This CDR3 is built from 16 residues. The V segment lost 0 bases and the J segment 5 bases; nucleotides outside the gene matches: 4. The CDR3: CASSQEGTGGWTEAFF. The CDR3 DNA sequence: TGTGCCAGCAGCCAAGAGGGGACAGGGGGCTGGACTGAAGCTTTCTTT.

The rearrangement links TRBV21-1 to TRBJ1-1; the table's D call, TRBD1, has no DNA check behind it. TRBV21-1 is a pseudogene segment. The CDR3 totals 11 residues. The CDR3 loop reads CAADRTLRAFF. The CDR3 DNA is TGTGCCGCGGACAGAACCCTCAGAGCTTTCTTT.

This clonotype was picked up a small number of times. A much larger clone lies a single base off, so this may be a read error. The chain carries TRBV27 and TRBJ2-5, with D uncertain. The tail of the sequence fits TRBJ2-1 better, so the J call may be wrong. This CDR3 contains 11 residues. The V gene's germline CDR1 is MNHEY and CDR2 SMNVEV (reference sequence). The CDR3 region is CACSLFNEQFF. In nucleotides, the CDR3 is TGTGCCTGCAGTTTATTCAATGAGCAGTTCTTC.

In its sample, this clonotype was seen many times. This chain connects TRBV11-3 to TRBJ1-1; no clear D gene. Looked up from germline, CDR1 is SGHNT and CDR2 is YENEEA. V was trimmed by 0 bases and J by 2 bases, leaving 7 bases between them. This CDR3 has 14 amino acids. This chain's CDR3 is CASSLDSGNTEAFF. The CDR3 bases are TGTGCCAGCAGCTTAGATTCTGGTAACACTGAAGCTTTCTTT.

The chain employs TRBV10-3 and TRBJ2-5; D unclear. CDR1 is ENHRY, CDR2 SYGVKD, per germline. Trimming removed 1 base at V and 4 bases at J, with 10 bases between. The CDR3 totals 14 residues. The CDR3: CAISELSSRETQYF. The DNA of the CDR3 is TGTGCCATCAGTGAGTTGTCTTCGCGAGAGACCCAGTACTTC.

J is TRBJ2-2 and V is TRBV2; 10 nucleotides line up with TRBD2. J was trimmed by 6 bases and V by 3 bases; bases with no gene match: 4. CDR1 is SNHLY and CDR2 is FYNNEI in the germline V gene. This CDR3 has 15 amino acids. The CDR3 loop reads CASSELAGDSGELFF. CDR3 DNA: TGTGCCAGCAGTGAGCTAGCGGGAGATTCCGGGGAGCTGTTTTTT.

V usage is TRBV6-5 and J usage is TRBJ2-7; D gene uncertain. The DNA end is more similar to TRBJ2-5, so the J call may be wrong. CDR3 length: 17 residues. Germline V gene lookup returns CDR1 MNHEY and CDR2 SVGAGI. CDR3: CASSYSPRQVLQETQYF. For the CDR3, the DNA is TGTGCCAGCAGTTACTCCCCTAGGCAGGTTCTCCAAGAGACCCAGTACTTC.

This rearrangement joins TRBV11-2 to TRBJ2-7; TRBD1 or TRBD2 may be the D gene (5 bases each). CDR3 length equals 16 residues. V lost 2 bases, J lost 2 bases, and 16 bases lay in between. In germline, CDR1 is SGHAT, CDR2 FQNNGV. The CDR3 DNA reads as TGTGCCAGCAGCTTAAACCCGGGACCTAGGGCCTACGAGCAGTACTTC. Translated, it gives CASSLNPGPRAYEQYF.

Only a few counts were recorded for this clonotype. The gene calls are TRBV29-1 and TRBJ2-5, with no clear D. Germline V lookup: CDR1 SQVTM, CDR2 ANQGSEA. The CDR3 runs 11 residues. The ends were cut back, 8 bases at V and 9 bases at J, with 16 bases in the middle. DNA for the CDR3: TGCAGCATCTCTGATAGGCGGTCCCAGTACTTC. Translated: CSISDRRSQYF. Filled out from reference TRBV29-1 and TRBJ2-5, the complete variable domain reads SAVISQKPSRDICQRGTSLTIQCQVDSQVTMMFWYRQQPGQSLTLIATANQGSEATYESGFVIDKFPISRPNLTFSTLTVSNMSPEDSSIYLCSISDRRSQYFGPGTRLLVL.

The chain links TRBV20-1 to TRBJ2-3, with 8 bases lining up with TRBD2. Trimming took 0 bases from V and 1 from J; bases not matched to a gene: 15. Germline V lookup: CDR1 DFQATT, CDR2 SNEGSKA (reference sequence). CDR3 length equals 19 residues. Written as DNA, the CDR3 is TGCAGTGCTAGAGATCCCAGCGGGAGATCCAAGGGGGGCACAGATACGCAGTATTTT. Protein sequence: CSARDPSGRSKGGTDTQYF.

In its sample, this clonotype was seen a few times. The chain joins TRBV12-5 to TRBJ1-1, with D perhaps matching TRBD1 (6 bases). The V gene's germline CDR1 is LGHNT and CDR2 FRNRAP. Deletions cut 6 bases from V and 1 base from J, with 9 bases between. CDR3 length equals 13 residues. The CDR3 sequence is CASGYRENTEAFF. In DNA, the CDR3 is TGTGCTAGTGGGTACAGGGAGAACACTGAAGCTTTCTTT.

V and J are TRBV3-1 and TRBJ2-7; D call uncertain. The V gene's germline CDR1 is LGHDT and CDR2 YNNKEL (reference sequence). The CDR3 spans 14 residues. V lost 1 base and J lost 1, with 8 bases in between. CDR3 in amino acids: CASSQGIASYEQYF. For the CDR3, the DNA is TGTGCCAGCAGCCAAGGTATTGCTTCCTACGAGCAGTACTTC.

The rearrangement uses TRBV7-9 and TRBJ1-2; D is perhaps TRBD1 (5 bases). V was clipped by 5 bases and J by 5 bases, with 18 bases between them. From germline, CDR1 is SEHNR and CDR2 FQNEAQ (reference sequence). CDR3 length: 15 amino acids. CDR3 in amino acids: CASSHDSSGGYGYTF. The CDR3 DNA reads TGTGCCAGCAGCCATGACAGTTCCGGGGGTTATGGCTACACCTTC.

The V gene is TRBV27, the J gene TRBJ2-1, with D tentatively TRBD1 (5 bases). CDR1 is MNHEY, CDR2 SMNVEV, per germline (reference sequence). The CDR3 has 13 residues. Trimming removed 5 bases from V and 5 bases from J, with 10 bases in between. The CDR3 protein is CASSGHPNNEQFF. DNA of the CDR3: TGTGCCAGCAGTGGACACCCGAACAATGAGCAGTTCTTC.

V gene TRBV24-1 combines with J gene TRBJ2-3; 13 positions match TRBD2. There are 16 residues in the CDR3. Germline-derived CDR1 and CDR2 are KGHDR and SFDVKD. After removal of 4 bases from V and 6 bases from J, the junction contained 6 bases not matched to a gene. The CDR3 is CATSDRLAGGLDTQYF. In DNA form, the CDR3 reads TGTGCCACCAGTGACAGACTAGCGGGAGGTTTGGATACGCAGTATTTT.

This clonotype was seen a handful of times. The J gene is TRBJ2-2, the V gene TRBV5-1; no clear D gene. V lost 0 bases to trimming and J lost 6 bases, with 6 bases between them. The germline V gene encodes CDR1 SGHRS and CDR2 YFSETQ. This CDR3 is built from 13 residues. CDR3 loop: CASSLDSPGELFF. CDR3 bases: TGCGCCAGCAGCTTGGATTCGCCCGGGGAGCTGTTTTTT.

This clonotype was recorded a few times. This rearrangement joins TRBV7-2 to TRBJ1-2, with 7 bases lining up with TRBD1. The CDR3 sequence is 13 residues long. Germline CDR1 SGHTA, CDR2 FQGNSA. Trimming cost V 6 bases and J 4 bases; bases outside gene matches: 5. DNA for the CDR3: TGTGCCAGCAGACCACAGGGGAGCTATGGCTACACCTTC. This encodes CASRPQGSYGYTF.

This clonotype is a singleton in its sample. Germline and junction disagree at one end, which may indicate a read error. This chain links TRBV20-1 with TRBJ2-2; D may match TRBD1 or TRBD2 (5 bases each). Germline values: CDR1 DFQATT, CDR2 SNEGSKA (reference sequence). This CDR3 has 15 residues. CDR3 in amino acids: CSTRDGTTNTGELFF. CDR3 DNA sequence: TGCAGTACTAGAGACGGGACGACGAACACCGGGGAGCTGTTTTTT.

This sequence joins TRBV6-2 or TRBV6-3 and TRBJ1-1, with D unclear. CDR1 is MNHEY and CDR2 is SVGEGT in the germline V gene. This CDR3 has 13 residues. Deletions cut 6 bases from V and 1 base from J, with 9 bases between. The CDR3 bases are TGTGCCAGCAGGCACTCCTCGAACACTGAAGCTTTCTTT. This gives the protein CASRHSSNTEAFF.

This clonotype showed up many times. J is TRBJ2-7 and V is TRBV20-1; 9 bases map to TRBD1. With 6 bases clipped from V and 1 base from J, the junction kept 1 base outside the gene matches. The CDR3 is made up of 12 amino acids. Germline lookup yields CDR1 DFQATT and CDR2 SNEGSKA (reference sequence). The CDR3 spells CSAGQGSYEQYF. CDR3 in DNA: TGCAGTGCGGGACAGGGTTCCTACGAGCAGTACTTC.

This clonotype came up a few times. The chain links TRBV12-3 or TRBV12-4 to TRBJ2-1; 10 bases align to TRBD2. Unmatched junction bases numbered 5, after V lost 8 bases and J lost 7 bases. The CDR3 covers 13 residues. The CDR3: CASQGSGGNEQFF. Here the CDR3 DNA reads TGTGCCAGCCAGGGTAGCGGGGGGAATGAGCAGTTCTTC.